These 28 T cell receptor beta chains were all obtained from the same sample, sequenced in a study of blood T cells in healthy people across ages. Primed by a sample-barcoded 5' primer and a J-beta primer mix, a second PCR proceeded for about 6 to 11 cycles. Via MiXCR, TCRdb re-called the 5' RACE reads, giving one row per CDR3 protein. The sample has some 550,000 distinct CDR3 sequences; around 48% are singletons. Sequenced material: blood. Every receptor here comes from a man at least 80 years old in good health.

This clonotype was recorded once. The gene calls are TRBV28 and TRBJ2-3; TRBD2 is a possible D gene (6 bases). This CDR3 is 16 amino acids long. From germline, CDR1 is MDHEN and CDR2 SYDVKM. The V end was cut by 2 bases, the J end by 2 bases, with 14 bases between. CDR3 loop: CASSLISTSSTDTQYF. The CDR3 DNA reads TGTGCCAGCAGTTTAATATCGACTAGTTCCACAGATACGCAGTATTTT.

This clonotype has more than one count but fewer than ten. The chain links TRBV20-1 to TRBJ2-7; a possible D gene is TRBD2 (6 bases). CDR3 length: 12 residues. From germline, CDR1 is DFQATT and CDR2 SNEGSKA (reference sequence). V was shortened by 6 bases and J by 7 bases, with 16 bases between the two germline ends. CDR3 bases: TGCAGTGCGGCTGGGACTGGTGAGGAGCAGTACTTC. Its protein product is CSAAGTGEEQYF.

This chain connects TRBV3-1 to TRBJ2-1; D perhaps matches TRBD1 (5 bases). The germline gives CDR1 LGHDT, CDR2 YNNKEL (reference sequence). This CDR3 spans 16 amino acids. Trimming removed 0 bases at V and 2 bases at J, with 11 bases between. The CDR3 protein is CASSQEGEGAYNEQFF. CDR3 in DNA: TGTGCCAGCAGCCAAGAAGGGGAAGGGGCCTACAATGAGCAGTTCTTC.

As concerns this clonotype: A single base separates this from a much larger clone, so it may be a read error. The rearrangement links TRBV6-5 to TRBJ2-5; 7 nucleotides agree with TRBD2. V dropped 2 bases and J dropped 2; count of bases not matched to a gene: 5. The CDR3 is made up of 15 amino acids. Germline CDR1 and CDR2: MNHEY and SVGAGI. Here the CDR3 reads CASSYPRAGQETQYF. CDR3 nucleotides: TGTGCCAGCAGTTACCCCCGAGCGGGACAAGAGACCCAGTACTTC.

The chain links TRBV7-2 to TRBJ2-1; the match to TRBD2 covers 8 bases. The V segment lost 6 bases and the J segment 0 bases; nucleotides outside the gene matches: 7. From germline, CDR1 is SGHTA and CDR2 FQGNSA. CDR3 length equals 16 residues. CDR3 protein: CASRDRSGASYNEQFF. The CDR3 nucleotides are TGTGCCAGCAGGGACCGTAGCGGGGCCTCCTACAATGAGCAGTTCTTC.

V is TRBV28 and J is TRBJ2-1, with 7 bases aligning to TRBD1. Losses at the gene ends were 4 bases for V and 0 bases for J; bases not matched to a gene: 3. Germline V gene lookup returns CDR1 MDHEN and CDR2 SYDVKM. The CDR3 length is 15 residues. The CDR3 nucleotides are TGTGCCAGCAGTTACAGGGGCAACTCCTACAATGAGCAGTTCTTC. It yields the protein CASSYRGNSYNEQFF.

The chain employs TRBV5-4 and TRBJ1-1; perhaps TRBD1 as D (5 bases). CDR1 and CDR2 from the germline V gene are SGHNT and YYREEE (reference sequence). The CDR3 spans 15 residues. The V and J ends lost 4 bases and 8 bases respectively, with 21 bases between them. Here the CDR3 reads CASSPPGGARTEAFF. The CDR3 DNA follows: TGTGCCAGCAGCCCTCCGGGAGGGGCGAGGACCGAAGCTTTCTTT.

The chain employs TRBV5-6 and TRBJ2-2; D not certain. V was trimmed by 2 bases and J by 4 bases, leaving 6 bases between them. The CDR3 covers 13 residues. Germline CDR1 SGHDT, CDR2 YYEEEE. The CDR3 DNA sequence: TGTGCCAGCAGCTTCACTGCCACCGGGGAGCTGTTTTTT. This gives the protein CASSFTATGELFF.

The table lists this clonotype with a few counts. This chain links TRBV5-5 with TRBJ1-2; tentatively, D is TRBD1 (5 bases). V lost 3 bases to trimming and J lost 8 bases, with 20 bases between them. Looked up from germline, CDR1 is SGHKS and CDR2 is YYEKEE (reference sequence). The CDR3 covers 15 residues. The CDR3 DNA is TGTGCCAGCAGCTACCGGGACGGTCGGAACGGGGGCTACACCTTC. Protein: CASSYRDGRNGGYTF. The full variable domain, with the rest looked up from reference TRBV5-5 and TRBJ1-2, is DAGVTQSPTHLIKTRGQQVTLRCSPISGHKSVSWYQQVLGQGPQFIFQYYEKEERGRGNFPDRFSARQFPNYSSELNVNALLLGDSALYLCASSYRDGRNGGYTFGSGTRLTVV.

The J gene is TRBJ1-2, the V gene TRBV29-1; maybe TRBD1 (5 bases). This CDR3 contains 12 residues. V was clipped by 4 bases and J by 3 bases, with 9 bases between them. Germline CDR1 and CDR2: SQVTM and ANQGSEA. The CDR3 DNA sequence: TGCAGCGTTGTCAGGGAGGACTATGGCTACACCTTC. Translating gives CSVVREDYGYTF.

Comments on this clonotype: The junction shows a germline mismatch at one end, possibly a read error. This chain links TRBV6-6 with TRBJ2-1; a possible D gene is TRBD1 (6 bases). The CDR3 runs 15 residues. In germline, CDR1 is MNHNY, CDR2 SVGAGI (reference sequence). CDR3 nucleotides: TGTGCCAGCAGCTACTCGACAGGAGCCTACAATGAGCAGTTCTTC. It translates to CASSYSTGAYNEQFF.

The chain joins TRBV6-5 to TRBJ2-4; D gene unclear. Germline CDR1 and CDR2: MNHEY and SVGAGI. This CDR3 spans 10 amino acids. The ends were cut back, 6 bases at V and 13 bases at J, with 10 bases in the middle. The CDR3: CASRCNEQYF. The CDR3 coding sequence is TGTGCCAGCAGGTGCAATGAGCAGTACTTC.

The chain has TRBV3-1 and TRBJ2-3, with TRBD2 identical over 7 bases. With 0 bases clipped from V and 0 bases from J, the junction kept 9 bases outside the gene matches. Germline V gene sequence: CDR1 LGHDT, CDR2 YNNKEL (reference sequence). This CDR3 has 18 residues. The CDR3 bases are TGTGCCAGCAGCCAAGATCGGTCGAGCGGGGATAGCACAGATACGCAGTATTTT. It codes for CASSQDRSSGDSTDTQYF.

The chain couples TRBV7-9 to TRBJ1-1, with a tentative D call TRBD1 (5 bases). Between the trimmed V and J ends, which lost 6 bases and 2 bases, there was a span of 10 bases. Germline CDR1 reads SEHNR; CDR2 reads FQNEAQ (reference sequence). CDR3 length: 13 amino acids. The CDR3: CASRLQANTEAFF. The CDR3 bases are TGTGCCAGCAGGCTACAGGCTAACACTGAAGCTTTCTTT.

This clonotype was counted between two and nine times. The chain links TRBV30 to TRBJ2-7; 10 bases match TRBD1. The CDR3 contains 13 residues. The V and J ends lost 3 bases and 4 bases, in that order; junction bases with no gene match: 3. Germline V gene sequence: CDR1 GTSNPN, CDR2 SVGIG (reference sequence). CDR3 coding DNA: TGTGCCTGGAGGAAGGACAGGGGGTACGAGCAGTACTTC. Protein product: CAWRKDRGYEQYF.

The genes are TRBV10-3 and TRBJ2-3; D may be TRBD1 (5 bases). Trimming removed 10 bases at V and 0 bases at J, with 17 bases between. CDR1 and CDR2 from the germline V gene are ENHRY and SYGVKD. CDR3 length equals 15 residues. CDR3: CASQRQSTSTDTQYF. The CDR3 coding sequence is TGTGCCAGCCAGAGACAGTCTACTAGCACAGATACGCAGTATTTT.

V gene TRBV5-1 combines with J gene TRBJ1-6, with 12 bases identical to TRBD1. From germline, CDR1 is SGHRS and CDR2 YFSETQ. With 0 bases clipped from V and 8 bases from J, the junction kept 3 bases outside the gene matches. The CDR3 runs 16 residues. The CDR3 DNA reads TGCGCCAGCAGCTTGGATGGGACAGGGGGCTATTCACCCCTCCACTTT. It encodes CASSLDGTGGYSPLHF.

This chain uses TRBV5-5 with TRBJ1-2, with 7 bases matching TRBD1. Germline values: CDR1 SGHKS, CDR2 YYEKEE (reference sequence). The ends lost 0 bases at V and 8 bases at J; junction bases unmatched: 7. The CDR3 consists of 14 residues. The CDR3: CASSLAMGTEGYTF. The CDR3 DNA follows: TGTGCCAGCAGCTTGGCTATGGGGACAGAGGGCTACACCTTC.

The rearrangement joins TRBV3-1 to TRBJ1-1; no clear D gene. The ends were cut back, 4 bases at V and 6 bases at J, with 18 bases in the middle. The CDR3 loop spans 15 amino acids. Germline V gene lookup returns CDR1 LGHDT and CDR2 YNNKEL (reference sequence). CDR3 residues: CASSRTAVDGPEAFF. The CDR3 nucleotides read TGTGCCAGCAGCCGTACTGCGGTAGACGGGCCTGAAGCTTTCTTT.

This chain uses TRBV4-2 with TRBJ2-3, with 11 nucleotides matching TRBD2. V shed 0 bases and J 3 bases; nucleotides not matched to a gene: 5. The germline CDR1 and CDR2 sequences are LGHNA and YNFKEQ. CDR3 size: 17 residues. In nucleotides, the CDR3 is TGTGCCAGCAGCCAAGAAGTAGCGGGAGGGCAGACAGATACGCAGTATTTT. This translates into CASSQEVAGGQTDTQYF.

This clonotype was picked up a small number of times. The rearrangement uses TRBV5-6 and TRBJ2-7; 10 bases match TRBD2. Trimming removed 1 base from V and 4 bases from J; junction bases left unmatched: 8. From germline, CDR1 is SGHDT and CDR2 YYEEEE. The CDR3 is 16 amino acids. The CDR3 region has the DNA TGTGCCAGCAGCTTGCGTGGGGCTAGCGGGAGATACGAGCAGTACTTC. Encoded protein: CASSLRGASGRYEQYF.

The rearrangement joins TRBV20-1 to TRBJ2-7; possible D gene TRBD2, 5 bases. This CDR3 is built from 13 residues. Germline V CDR1 and CDR2: DFQATT, SNEGSKA (reference sequence). V shed 6 bases and J shed 5 bases, with 17 bases lying between them. Here the CDR3 reads CSAALRGGHEQYF. In nucleotides, the CDR3 is TGCAGTGCCGCCCTACGGGGTGGCCACGAGCAGTACTTC.

V usage is TRBV7-9 and J usage is TRBJ1-4, with 7 bases lining up with TRBD1. This CDR3 has 13 amino acids. The germline V gene has CDR1 SEHNR and CDR2 FQNEAQ (reference sequence). Unmatched junction bases numbered 7, after V lost 7 bases and J lost 8 bases. In DNA, the CDR3 is TGTGCCAGCACGACAGGGTCGAAGGAAAAACTGTTTTTT. Protein sequence: CASTTGSKEKLFF.

The rearrangement uses TRBV5-1 and TRBJ2-5; the D call may be TRBD1 or TRBD2 (6 bases each). V lost 2 bases, J lost 2 bases, and 10 bases lay in between. This CDR3 is built from 14 residues. Germline V gene data show CDR1 as SGHRS and CDR2 as YFSETQ. The CDR3 spells CASSFRGGQETQYF. DNA for the CDR3: TGCGCCAGCAGCTTCCGAGGGGGGCAAGAGACCCAGTACTTC.

The table lists this clonotype with a few counts. The chain has TRBV24-1 and TRBJ2-1; TRBD2 aligns across 10 bases. The CDR3 contains 16 residues. Per the germline V gene, CDR1 is KGHDR and CDR2 is SFDVKD. Losses at the gene ends were 2 bases for V and 9 bases for J; bases not matched to a gene: 9. This chain's CDR3 is CATSDYTMSGRGEQFF. CDR3 DNA sequence: TGTGCCACCAGTGATTATACTATGAGCGGGAGGGGTGAGCAGTTCTTC.

This chain uses TRBV10-3 with TRBJ2-1; D remains ambiguous. The V end was cut by 6 bases, the J end by 2 bases, with 11 bases between. The CDR3 extends over 14 amino acids. From germline, CDR1 is ENHRY and CDR2 SYGVKD. The CDR3 DNA reads TGTGCCATCAGCGACGAACTAACCTACAATGAGCAGTTCTTC. It specifies CAISDELTYNEQFF.

The chain links TRBV12-3 or TRBV12-4 to TRBJ2-1; 9 positions match TRBD1. With 6 bases clipped from V and 3 bases from J, the junction kept 12 bases outside the gene matches. The CDR3 is made up of 17 amino acids. The CDR3, as DNA: TGTGCCAGCAGAACCACGACAGGGGGTGGGCACTACAATGAGCAGTTCTTC. Translation gives CASRTTTGGGHYNEQFF.

The chain couples TRBV20-1 to TRBJ1-1; D is undetermined. Germline loops: CDR1 DFQATT, CDR2 SNEGSKA (reference sequence). Between the trimmed V and J ends, which lost 0 bases and 1 base, there was a span of 12 bases. The CDR3 runs 15 residues. This chain's CDR3 is CSARDLGWENTEAFF. CDR3 nucleotide sequence: TGCAGTGCTAGAGATCTCGGGTGGGAGAACACTGAAGCTTTCTTT.